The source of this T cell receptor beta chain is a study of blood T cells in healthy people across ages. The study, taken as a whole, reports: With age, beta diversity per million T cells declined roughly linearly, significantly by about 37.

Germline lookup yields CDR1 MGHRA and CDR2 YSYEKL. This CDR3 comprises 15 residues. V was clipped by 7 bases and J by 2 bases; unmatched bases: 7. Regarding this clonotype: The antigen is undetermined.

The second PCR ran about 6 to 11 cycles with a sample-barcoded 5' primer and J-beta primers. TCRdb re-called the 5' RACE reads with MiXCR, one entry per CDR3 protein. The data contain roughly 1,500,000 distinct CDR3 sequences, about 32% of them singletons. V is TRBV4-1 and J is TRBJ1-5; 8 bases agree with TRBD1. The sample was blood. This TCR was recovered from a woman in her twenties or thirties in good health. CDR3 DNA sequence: TGCGCCAGCAAAACCGGGACAGGAGGCAATCAGCCCCAGCATTTT. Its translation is CASKTGTGGNQPQHF.